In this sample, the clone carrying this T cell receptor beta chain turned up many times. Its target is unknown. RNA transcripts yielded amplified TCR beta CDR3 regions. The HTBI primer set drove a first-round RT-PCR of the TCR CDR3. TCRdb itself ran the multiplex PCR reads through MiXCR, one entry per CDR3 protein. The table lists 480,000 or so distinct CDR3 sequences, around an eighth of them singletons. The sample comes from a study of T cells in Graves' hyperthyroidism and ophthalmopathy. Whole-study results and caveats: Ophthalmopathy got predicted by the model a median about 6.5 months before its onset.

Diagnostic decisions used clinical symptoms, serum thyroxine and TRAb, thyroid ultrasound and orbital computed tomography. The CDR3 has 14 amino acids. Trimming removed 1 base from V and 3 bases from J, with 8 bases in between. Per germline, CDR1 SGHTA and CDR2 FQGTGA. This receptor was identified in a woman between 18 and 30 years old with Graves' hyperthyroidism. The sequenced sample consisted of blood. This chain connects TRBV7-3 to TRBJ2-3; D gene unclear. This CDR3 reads CASSLIRGTDTQYF. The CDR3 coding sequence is TGTGCCAGCAGCTTAATCCGAGGAACAGATACGCAGTATTTT.